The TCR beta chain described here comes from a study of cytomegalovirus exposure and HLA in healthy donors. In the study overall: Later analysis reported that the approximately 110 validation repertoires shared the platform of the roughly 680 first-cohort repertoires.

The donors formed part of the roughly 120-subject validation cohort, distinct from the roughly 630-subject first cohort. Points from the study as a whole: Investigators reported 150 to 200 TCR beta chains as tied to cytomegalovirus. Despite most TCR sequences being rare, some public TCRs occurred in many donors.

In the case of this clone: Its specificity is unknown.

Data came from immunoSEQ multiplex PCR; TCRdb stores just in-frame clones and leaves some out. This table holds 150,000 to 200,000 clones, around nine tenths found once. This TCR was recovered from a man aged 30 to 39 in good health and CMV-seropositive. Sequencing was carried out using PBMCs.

In DNA form, the CDR3 reads TGCGCCAGCAGCCAAGGGACTGGGTTGGCTGAAGCTTTCTTT. Its protein product is CASSQGTGLAEAFF. The chain uses TRBV4-3 and TRBJ1-1; unclear D gene. The CDR3 consists of 14 residues. V dropped 1 base and J dropped 6 bases, with 12 bases sitting between them. Germline loops: CDR1 LGHNA, CDR2 YSLEER.